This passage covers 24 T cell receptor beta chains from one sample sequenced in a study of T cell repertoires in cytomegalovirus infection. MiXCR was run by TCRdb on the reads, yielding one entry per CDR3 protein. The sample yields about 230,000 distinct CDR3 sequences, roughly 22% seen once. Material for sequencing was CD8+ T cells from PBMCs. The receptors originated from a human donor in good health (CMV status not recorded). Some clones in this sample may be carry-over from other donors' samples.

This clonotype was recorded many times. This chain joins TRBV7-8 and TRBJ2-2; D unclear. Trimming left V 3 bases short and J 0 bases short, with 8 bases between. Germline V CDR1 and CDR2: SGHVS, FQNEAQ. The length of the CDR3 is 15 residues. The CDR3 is CASSFTETNTGELFF. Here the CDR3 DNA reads TGTGCCAGCAGCTTCACAGAGACGAACACCGGGGAGCTGTTTTTT.

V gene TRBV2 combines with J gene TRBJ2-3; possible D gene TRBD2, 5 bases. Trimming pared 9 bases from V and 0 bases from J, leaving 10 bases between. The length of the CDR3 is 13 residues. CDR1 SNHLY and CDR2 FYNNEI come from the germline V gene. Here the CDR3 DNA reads TGTGCCAGAGAGGGTCCAAGCACAGATACGCAGTATTTT. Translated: CAREGPSTDTQYF.

DNA for the CDR3: TGCAGCGTTGACGGAGAGACCCTGGATTGGAACCAAGAGACCCAGTACTTC. Translated: CSVDGETLDWNQETQYF. This chain joins TRBV29-1 and TRBJ2-5; D unclear. Germline V lookup: CDR1 SQVTM, CDR2 ANQGSEA. V gave up 3 bases and J gave up 0 bases, with 20 bases separating them. This CDR3 region has 17 residues.

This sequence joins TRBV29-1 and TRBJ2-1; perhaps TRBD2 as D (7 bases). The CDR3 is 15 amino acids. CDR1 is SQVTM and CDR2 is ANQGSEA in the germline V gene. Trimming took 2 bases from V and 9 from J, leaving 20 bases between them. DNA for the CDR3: TGCAGCGTTGAAATGTCCATTAGGGGGGGAGGTGAGCAGTTCTTC. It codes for CSVEMSIRGGGEQFF.

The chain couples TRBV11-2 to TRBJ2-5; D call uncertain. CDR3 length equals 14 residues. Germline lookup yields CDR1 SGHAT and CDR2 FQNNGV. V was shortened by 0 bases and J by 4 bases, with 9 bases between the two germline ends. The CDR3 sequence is CASSLDYSAETQYF. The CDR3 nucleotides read TGTGCCAGCAGCTTAGATTATTCGGCAGAGACCCAGTACTTC. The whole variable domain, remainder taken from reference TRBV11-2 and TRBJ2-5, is EAGVAQSPRYKIIEKRQSVAFWCNPISGHATLYWYQQILGQGPKLLIQFQNNGVVDDSQLPKDRFSAERLKGVDSTLKIQPAKLEDSAVYLCASSLDYSAETQYFGPGTRLLVL.

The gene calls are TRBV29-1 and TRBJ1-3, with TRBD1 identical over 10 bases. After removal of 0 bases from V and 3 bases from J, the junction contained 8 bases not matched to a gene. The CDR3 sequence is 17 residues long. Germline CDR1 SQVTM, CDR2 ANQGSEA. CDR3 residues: CSVEDRSDRGLGNTIYF. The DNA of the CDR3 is TGCAGCGTTGAAGATCGATCAGACAGGGGGCTTGGAAACACCATATATTTT.

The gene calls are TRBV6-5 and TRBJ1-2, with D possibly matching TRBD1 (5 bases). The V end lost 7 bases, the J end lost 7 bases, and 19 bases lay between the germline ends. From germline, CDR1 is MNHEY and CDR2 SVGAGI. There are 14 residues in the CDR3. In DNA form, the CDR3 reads TGTGCCAGCACCGAGGGACTGCCTTTGGGTGGCTACACCTTC. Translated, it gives CASTEGLPLGGYTF.

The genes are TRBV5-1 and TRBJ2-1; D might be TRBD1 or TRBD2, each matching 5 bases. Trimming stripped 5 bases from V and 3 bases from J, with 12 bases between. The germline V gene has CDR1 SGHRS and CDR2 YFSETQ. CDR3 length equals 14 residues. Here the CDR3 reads CASSMGVGYNEQFF. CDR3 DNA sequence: TGCGCCAGCAGTATGGGGGTTGGCTACAATGAGCAGTTCTTC.

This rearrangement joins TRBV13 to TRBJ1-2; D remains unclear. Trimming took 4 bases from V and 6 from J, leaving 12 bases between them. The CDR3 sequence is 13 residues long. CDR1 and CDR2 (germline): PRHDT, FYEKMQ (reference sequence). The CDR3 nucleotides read TGTGCCAGCAGCTCGACCGACCTAAATGGCTACACCTTC. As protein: CASSSTDLNGYTF.

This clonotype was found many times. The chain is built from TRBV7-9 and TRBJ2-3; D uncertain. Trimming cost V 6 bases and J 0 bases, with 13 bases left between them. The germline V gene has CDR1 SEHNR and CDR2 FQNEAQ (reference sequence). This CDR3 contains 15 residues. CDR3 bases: TGTGCCAGCAGGCCGAAAACCTCTAGCACAGATACGCAGTATTTT. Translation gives CASRPKTSSTDTQYF.

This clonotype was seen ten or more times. The CDR3 sequence is CASSPGQGNQVDTQYF. The CDR3 DNA reads as TGTGCCAGCAGCCCTGGACAGGGGAATCAAGTAGATACGCAGTATTTT. This chain links TRBV7-9 with TRBJ2-3; 9 nucleotides match TRBD1. Germline V CDR1 and CDR2: SEHNR, FQNEAQ (reference sequence). This CDR3 is 16 amino acids long. The V gene end was trimmed by 5 bases and the J gene end by 5 bases; junction bases not matched to a gene: 11.

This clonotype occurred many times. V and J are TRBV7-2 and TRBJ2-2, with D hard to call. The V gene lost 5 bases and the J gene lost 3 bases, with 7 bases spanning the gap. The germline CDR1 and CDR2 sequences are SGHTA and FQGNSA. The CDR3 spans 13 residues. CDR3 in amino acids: CASSPPYTGELFF. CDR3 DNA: TGTGCCAGCAGCCCCCCCTACACCGGGGAGCTGTTTTTT. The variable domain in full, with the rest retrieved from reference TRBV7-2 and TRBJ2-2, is GAGVSQSPSNKVTEKGKDVELRCDPISGHTALYWYRQSLGQGLEFLIYFQGNSAPDKSGLPSDRFSAERTGGSVSTLTIQRTQQEDSAVYLCASSPPYTGELFFGEGSRLTVL.

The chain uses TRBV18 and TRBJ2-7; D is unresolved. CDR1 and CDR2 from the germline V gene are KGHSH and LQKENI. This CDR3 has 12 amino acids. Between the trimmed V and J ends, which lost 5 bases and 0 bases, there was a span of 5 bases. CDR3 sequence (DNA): TGTGCCAGCTCAGCCCTCTCCTACGAGCAGTACTTC. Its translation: CASSALSYEQYF.

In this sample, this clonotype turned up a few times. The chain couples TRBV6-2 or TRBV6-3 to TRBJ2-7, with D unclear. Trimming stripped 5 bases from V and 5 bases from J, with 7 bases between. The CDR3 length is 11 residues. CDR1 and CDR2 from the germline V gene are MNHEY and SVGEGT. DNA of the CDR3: TGTGCCAGCAGTCCCGCCGACGAGCAGTACTTC. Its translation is CASSPADEQYF.

CDR3 DNA sequence: TGTGCCAGCAGTACAGCGGGACTAGTCTCCTACAATGAGCAGTTCTTC. Translating gives CASSTAGLVSYNEQFF. The J gene is TRBJ2-1, the V gene TRBV12-3 or TRBV12-4; 8 bases fit TRBD2. The CDR3 has 16 residues. V trimming: 5 bases; J trimming: 0 bases; junction bases outside the gene matches: 6.

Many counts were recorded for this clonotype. The CDR3 reads CATSRQTGQVGDTQYF. The CDR3 DNA follows: TGTGCCACCAGCCGGCAAACCGGACAGGTAGGAGATACGCAGTATTTT. This chain links TRBV24-1 with TRBJ2-3; TRBD1 matches 7 bases. The CDR3 length is 16 residues. The V and J ends lost 7 bases and 5 bases, in that order; junction bases with no gene match: 14. Germline V gene sequence: CDR1 KGHDR, CDR2 SFDVKD.

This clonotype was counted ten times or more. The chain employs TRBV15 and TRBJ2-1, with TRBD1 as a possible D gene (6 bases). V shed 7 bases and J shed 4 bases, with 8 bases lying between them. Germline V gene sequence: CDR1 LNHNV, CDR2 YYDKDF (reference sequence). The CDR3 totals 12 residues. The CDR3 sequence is CATKDRYNEQFF. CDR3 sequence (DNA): TGTGCCACCAAGGACAGATACAATGAGCAGTTCTTC.

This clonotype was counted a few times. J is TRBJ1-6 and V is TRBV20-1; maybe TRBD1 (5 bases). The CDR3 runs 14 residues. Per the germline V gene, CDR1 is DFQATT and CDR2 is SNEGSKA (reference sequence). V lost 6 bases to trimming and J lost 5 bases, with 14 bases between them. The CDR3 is CSAWGGLNNSPLHF. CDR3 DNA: TGCAGTGCCTGGGGGGGACTTAATAATTCACCCCTCCACTTT.

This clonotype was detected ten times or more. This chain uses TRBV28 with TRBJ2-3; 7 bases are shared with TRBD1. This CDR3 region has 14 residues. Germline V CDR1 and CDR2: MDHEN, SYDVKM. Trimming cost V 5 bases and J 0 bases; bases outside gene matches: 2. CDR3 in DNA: TGTGCCAGCAGTACAGGGGCTAGCACAGATACGCAGTATTTT. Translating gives CASSTGASTDTQYF.

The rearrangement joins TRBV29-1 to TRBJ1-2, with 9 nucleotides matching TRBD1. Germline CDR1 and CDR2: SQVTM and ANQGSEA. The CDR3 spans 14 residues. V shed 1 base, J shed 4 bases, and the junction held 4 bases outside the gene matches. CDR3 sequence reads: CSVEGGQGSYGYTF. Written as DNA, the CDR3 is TGCAGCGTTGAAGGGGGACAGGGATCCTATGGCTACACCTTC.

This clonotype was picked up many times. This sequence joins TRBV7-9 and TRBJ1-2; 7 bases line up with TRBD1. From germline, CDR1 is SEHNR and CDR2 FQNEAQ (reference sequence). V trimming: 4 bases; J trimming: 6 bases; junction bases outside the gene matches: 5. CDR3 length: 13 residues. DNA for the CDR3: TGTGCCAGCAGCTCGGACAGGTTGAATGGCTACACCTTC. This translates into CASSSDRLNGYTF.

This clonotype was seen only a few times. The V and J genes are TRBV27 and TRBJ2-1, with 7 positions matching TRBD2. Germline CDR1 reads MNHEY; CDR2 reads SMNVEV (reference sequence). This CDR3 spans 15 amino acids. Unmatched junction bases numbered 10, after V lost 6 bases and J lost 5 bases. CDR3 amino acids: CASSLRGGGHNEQFF. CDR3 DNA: TGTGCCAGCAGCCTCCGGGGCGGGGGACACAATGAGCAGTTCTTC.

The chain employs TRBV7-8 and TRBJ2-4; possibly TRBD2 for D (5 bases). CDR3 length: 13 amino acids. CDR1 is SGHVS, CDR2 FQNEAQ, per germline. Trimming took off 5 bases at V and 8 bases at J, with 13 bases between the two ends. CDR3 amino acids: CASSPWPRDIQYF. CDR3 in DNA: TGTGCCAGCAGCCCGTGGCCGAGGGACATTCAGTACTTC.

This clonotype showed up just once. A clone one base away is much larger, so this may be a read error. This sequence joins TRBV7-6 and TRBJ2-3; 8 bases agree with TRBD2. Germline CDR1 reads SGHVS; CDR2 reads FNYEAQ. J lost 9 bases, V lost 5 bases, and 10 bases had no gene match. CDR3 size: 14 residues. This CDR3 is CASSPSGGRETQYF. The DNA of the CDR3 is TGTGCCAGCAGCCCCAGCGGGGGCCGGGAGACGCAGTATTTT.